Described below is a single T cell receptor beta chain sequence and its context. The data stem from a study of human T cells and chemical hapten exposure. The time point is: pre-sensitization, week 0. Treatment indicated: therapeutic diphenylcyclopropenone sensitization with weekly scalp DPC. Venepuncture was done earlier than the placement of each patch test. The library labeled individual cDNA molecules by adding unique molecular identifiers to them. TCRdb fed the RACE reads into MiXCR, producing one record per CDR3 protein. The sample lists about 98,000 distinct CDR3 sequences; less than 14% were seen once. This clonotype was obtained from an older woman with alopecia areata. Some clones in this sample may be carry-over from other donors' samples. The input for sequencing was whole blood, taken in connection with sensitization to the hapten diphenylcyclopropenone (DPC).

The CDR3 here is CASSGQGAIPQTQYF. CDR3 DNA: TGTGCCAGCAGCGGGCAGGGGGCGATCCCCCAGACCCAGTACTTC. The chain combines TRBV7-6 with TRBJ2-5; 8 bases are a match to TRBD1. The CDR3 runs to 15 residues. Germline lookup yields CDR1 SGHVS and CDR2 FNYEAQ. J was trimmed by 6 bases and V by 5 bases; bases with no gene match: 11.